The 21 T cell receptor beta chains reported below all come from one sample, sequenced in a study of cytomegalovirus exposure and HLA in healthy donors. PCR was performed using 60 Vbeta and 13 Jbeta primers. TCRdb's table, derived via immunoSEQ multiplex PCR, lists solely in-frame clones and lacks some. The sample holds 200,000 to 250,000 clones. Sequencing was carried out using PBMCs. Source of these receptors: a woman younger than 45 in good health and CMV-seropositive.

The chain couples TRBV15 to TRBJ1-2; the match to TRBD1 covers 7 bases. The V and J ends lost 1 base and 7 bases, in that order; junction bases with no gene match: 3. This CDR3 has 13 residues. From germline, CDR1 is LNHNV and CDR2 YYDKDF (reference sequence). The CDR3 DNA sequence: TGTGCCACCAGCAGAGGAAACAGGGGTGGCTACACCTTC. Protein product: CATSRGNRGGYTF.

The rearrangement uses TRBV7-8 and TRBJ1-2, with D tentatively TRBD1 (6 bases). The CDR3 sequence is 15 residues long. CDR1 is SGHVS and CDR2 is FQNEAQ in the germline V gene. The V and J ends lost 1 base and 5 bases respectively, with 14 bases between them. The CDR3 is CASSLVRGDTYGYTF. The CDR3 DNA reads TGTGCCAGCAGCTTAGTCCGGGGGGACACTTATGGCTACACCTTC.

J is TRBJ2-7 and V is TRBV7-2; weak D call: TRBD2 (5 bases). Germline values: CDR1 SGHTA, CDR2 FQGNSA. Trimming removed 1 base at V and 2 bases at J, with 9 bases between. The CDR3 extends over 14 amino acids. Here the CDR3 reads CASSLVGVTYEQYF. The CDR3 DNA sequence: TGTGCCAGCAGCTTAGTGGGAGTTACCTACGAGCAGTACTTC.

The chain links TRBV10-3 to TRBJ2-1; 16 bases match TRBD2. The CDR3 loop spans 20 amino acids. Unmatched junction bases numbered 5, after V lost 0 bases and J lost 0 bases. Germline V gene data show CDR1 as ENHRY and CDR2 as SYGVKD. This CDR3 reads CAISESAGLAGGSSYNEQFF. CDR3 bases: TGTGCCATCAGTGAGTCGGCGGGACTAGCGGGAGGGAGCTCCTACAATGAGCAGTTCTTC.

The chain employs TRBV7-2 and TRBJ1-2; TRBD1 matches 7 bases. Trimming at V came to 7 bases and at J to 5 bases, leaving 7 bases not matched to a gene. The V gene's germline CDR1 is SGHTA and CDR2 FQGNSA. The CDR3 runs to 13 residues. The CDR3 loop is CASTQDRVYGYTF. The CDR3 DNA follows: TGTGCCAGCACCCAAGACAGGGTTTATGGCTACACCTTC.

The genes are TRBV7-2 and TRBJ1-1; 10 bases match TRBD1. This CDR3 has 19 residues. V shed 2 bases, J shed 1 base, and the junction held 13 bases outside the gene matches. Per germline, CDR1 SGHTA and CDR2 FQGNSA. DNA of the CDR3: TGTGCCAGCAGCTTAATCGGGATCGGACAGGGGGTTCCGAACACTGAAGCTTTCTTT. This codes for CASSLIGIGQGVPNTEAFF.

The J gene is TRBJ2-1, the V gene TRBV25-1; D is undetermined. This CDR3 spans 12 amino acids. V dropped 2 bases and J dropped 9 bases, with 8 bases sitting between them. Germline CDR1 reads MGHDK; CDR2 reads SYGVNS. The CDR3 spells CASSERFREQFF. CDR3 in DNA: TGTGCCAGCAGTGAACGGTTCCGTGAGCAGTTCTTC.

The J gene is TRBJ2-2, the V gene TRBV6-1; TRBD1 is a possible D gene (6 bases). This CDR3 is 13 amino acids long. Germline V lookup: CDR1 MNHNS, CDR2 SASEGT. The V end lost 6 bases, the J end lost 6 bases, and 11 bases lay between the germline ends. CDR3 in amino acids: CASRNQGPGELFF. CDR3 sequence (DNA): TGTGCCAGCAGAAACCAGGGGCCCGGGGAGCTGTTTTTT.

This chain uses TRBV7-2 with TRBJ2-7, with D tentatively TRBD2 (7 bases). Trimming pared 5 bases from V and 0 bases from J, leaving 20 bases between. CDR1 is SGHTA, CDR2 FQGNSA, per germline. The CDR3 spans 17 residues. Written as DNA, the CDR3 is TGTGCCAGCAGCCCCATCGGAGGGGGGAGGGGCTCCTACGAGCAGTACTTC. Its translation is CASSPIGGGRGSYEQYF. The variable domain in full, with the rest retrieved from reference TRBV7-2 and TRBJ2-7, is GAGVSQSPSNKVTEKGKDVELRCDPISGHTALYWYRQSLGQGLEFLIYFQGNSAPDKSGLPSDRFSAERTGGSVSTLTIQRTQQEDSAVYLCASSPIGGGRGSYEQYFGPGTRLTVT.

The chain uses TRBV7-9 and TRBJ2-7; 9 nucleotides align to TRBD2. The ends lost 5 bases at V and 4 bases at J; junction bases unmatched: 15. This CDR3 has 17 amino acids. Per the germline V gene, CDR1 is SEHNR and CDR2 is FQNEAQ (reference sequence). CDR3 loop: CASSGTRRRGGLYEQYF. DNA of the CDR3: TGTGCCAGCAGCGGCACGCGGCGGCGGGGGGGCCTGTACGAGCAGTACTTC.

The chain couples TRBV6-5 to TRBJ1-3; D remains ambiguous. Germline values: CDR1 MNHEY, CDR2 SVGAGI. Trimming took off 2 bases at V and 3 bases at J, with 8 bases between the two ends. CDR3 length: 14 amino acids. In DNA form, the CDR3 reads TGTGCCAGCAGTTACCGCAGAAATGGAAACACCATATATTTT. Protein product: CASSYRRNGNTIYF.

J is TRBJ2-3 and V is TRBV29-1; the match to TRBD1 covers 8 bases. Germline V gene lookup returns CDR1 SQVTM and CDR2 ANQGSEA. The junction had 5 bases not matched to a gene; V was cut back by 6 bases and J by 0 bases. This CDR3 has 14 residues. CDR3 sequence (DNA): TGCAGCGTAGGGGACAGGCCTAGCACAGATACGCAGTATTTT. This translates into CSVGDRPSTDTQYF.

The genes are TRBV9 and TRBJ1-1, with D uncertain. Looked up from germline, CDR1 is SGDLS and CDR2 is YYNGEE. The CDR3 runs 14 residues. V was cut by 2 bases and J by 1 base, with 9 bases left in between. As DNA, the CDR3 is TGTGCCAGCAGCGTTTCAGGAACGAACACTGAAGCTTTCTTT. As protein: CASSVSGTNTEAFF.

The CDR3 protein is CSVSGQGRMNTEAFF. CDR3 bases: TGCAGCGTTTCAGGACAGGGGAGAATGAACACTGAAGCTTTCTTT. This sequence joins TRBV29-1 and TRBJ1-1, with TRBD1 matching 9 bases. This CDR3 contains 15 residues. Germline loops: CDR1 SQVTM, CDR2 ANQGSEA. V was clipped by 5 bases and J by 0 bases; unmatched bases: 7.

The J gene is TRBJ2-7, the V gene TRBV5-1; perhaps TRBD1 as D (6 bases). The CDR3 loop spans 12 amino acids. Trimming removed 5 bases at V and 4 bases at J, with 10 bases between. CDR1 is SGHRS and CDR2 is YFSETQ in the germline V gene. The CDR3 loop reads CASRQGQYEQYF. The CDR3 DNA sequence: TGCGCCAGCAGACAAGGACAGTACGAGCAGTACTTC.

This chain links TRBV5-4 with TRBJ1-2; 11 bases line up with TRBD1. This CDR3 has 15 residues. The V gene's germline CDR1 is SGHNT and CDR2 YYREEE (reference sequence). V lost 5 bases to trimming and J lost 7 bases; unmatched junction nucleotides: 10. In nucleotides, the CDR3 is TGTGCCAGCAGACGGCCGGGACAGGGGGTGGGTGGCTACACCTTC. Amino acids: CASRRPGQGVGGYTF. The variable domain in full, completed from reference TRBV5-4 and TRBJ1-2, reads ETGVTQSPTHLIKTRGQQVTLRCSSQSGHNTVSWYQQALGQGPQFIFQYYREEENGRGNFPPRFSGLQFPNYSSELNVNALELDDSALYLCASRRPGQGVGGYTFGSGTRLTVV.

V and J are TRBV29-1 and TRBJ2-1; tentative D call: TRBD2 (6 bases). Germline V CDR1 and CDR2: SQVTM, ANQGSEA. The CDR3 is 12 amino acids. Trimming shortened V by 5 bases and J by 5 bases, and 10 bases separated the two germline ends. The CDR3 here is CSVRETHNEQFF. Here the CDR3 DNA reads TGCAGCGTTCGGGAGACCCACAATGAGCAGTTCTTC.

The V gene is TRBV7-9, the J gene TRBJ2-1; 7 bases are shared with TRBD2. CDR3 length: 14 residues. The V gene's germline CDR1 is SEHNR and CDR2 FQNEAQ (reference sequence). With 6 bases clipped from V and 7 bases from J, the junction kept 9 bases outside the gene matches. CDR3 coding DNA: TGTGCCAGCAGTAATACCGGGACTAATAATGAGCAGTTCTTC. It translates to CASSNTGTNNEQFF.

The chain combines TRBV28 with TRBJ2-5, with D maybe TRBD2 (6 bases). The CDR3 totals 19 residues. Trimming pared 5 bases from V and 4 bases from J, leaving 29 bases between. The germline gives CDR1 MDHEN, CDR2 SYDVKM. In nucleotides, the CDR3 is TGTGCCAGCAGTGCCTGGAGTCTGGGGAGCGGGCAAAGTCCAGAGACCCAGTACTTC. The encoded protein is CASSAWSLGSGQSPETQYF.

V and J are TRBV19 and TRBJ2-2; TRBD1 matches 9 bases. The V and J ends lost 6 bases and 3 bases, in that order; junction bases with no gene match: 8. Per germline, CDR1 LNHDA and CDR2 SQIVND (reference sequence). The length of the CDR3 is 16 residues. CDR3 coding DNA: TGTGCCAGTAGCCATTACAGGGGGCCGGACACCGGGGAGCTGTTTTTT. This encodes CASSHYRGPDTGELFF. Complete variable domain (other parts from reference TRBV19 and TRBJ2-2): DGGITQSPKYLFRKEGQNVTLSCEQNLNHDAMYWYRQDPGQGLRLIYYSQIVNDFQKGDIAEGYSVSREKKESFPLTVTSAQKNPTAFYLCASSHYRGPDTGELFFGEGSRLTVL.

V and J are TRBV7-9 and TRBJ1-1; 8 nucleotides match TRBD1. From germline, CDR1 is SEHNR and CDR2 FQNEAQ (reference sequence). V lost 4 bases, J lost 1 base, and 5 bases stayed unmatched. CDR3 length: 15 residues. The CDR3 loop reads CASSSGTGANTEAFF. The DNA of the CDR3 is TGTGCCAGCAGCTCAGGGACAGGAGCGAACACTGAAGCTTTCTTT.